These 32 T cell receptor beta chains were all obtained from the same sample, sequenced in a study of cytomegalovirus exposure and HLA in healthy donors. A multiplex PCR was run with 60 Vbeta primers and 13 Jbeta primers. Some clones are missing from TCRdb's copy, which holds only in-frame ones; the method was immunoSEQ multiplex PCR. The data hold about 110,000 clones, with around 68% observed a single time. Sequenced: PBMCs. These receptors were collected from a woman in her 40s in good health and CMV-seropositive.

The chain joins TRBV9 to TRBJ2-3; TRBD2 agrees at 8 bases. This CDR3 region has 16 residues. The germline CDR1 and CDR2 sequences are SGDLS and YYNGEE. Germline trimming cut 2 bases from V and 3 bases from J; bases unmatched to any gene: 8. This CDR3 reads CASSVRAGEGTDTQYF. CDR3 in DNA: TGTGCCAGCAGCGTCCGAGCGGGAGAAGGGACAGATACGCAGTATTTT.

This rearrangement joins TRBV15 to TRBJ2-7; 11 positions match TRBD1. Trimming at V came to 3 bases and at J to 6 bases, leaving 7 bases not matched to a gene. Germline CDR1 and CDR2: LNHNV and YYDKDF (reference sequence). There are 15 residues in the CDR3. The CDR3 nucleotides are TGTGCCACCAGCAGGCCGGGGACAGGGGGTTTCGAGCAGTACTTC. Translating gives CATSRPGTGGFEQYF.

The V call is TRBV7-2, the J call TRBJ1-2; TRBD1 matches at 9 bases. Germline V CDR1 and CDR2: SGHTA, FQGNSA. The CDR3 is made up of 14 amino acids. V lost 4 bases to trimming and J lost 4 bases; unmatched junction nucleotides: 4. The DNA of the CDR3 is TGTGCCAGCAGCTCCCGGGACAGGGTCTATGGCTACACCTTC. Its translation is CASSSRDRVYGYTF.

V usage is TRBV30 and J usage is TRBJ1-5, with D uncertain. The germline V and J ends were trimmed by 1 base and 7 bases, with 11 bases remaining between them. The germline CDR1 and CDR2 sequences are GTSNPN and SVGIG (reference sequence). This CDR3 has 13 residues. CDR3 in DNA: TGTGCCTGGAGTGGACGGAGACTCCAGCCCCAGCATTTT. Translation gives CAWSGRRLQPQHF.

This chain uses TRBV7-3 with TRBJ2-1; 7 positions match TRBD2. The CDR3 length is 15 residues. The germline V gene encodes CDR1 SGHTA and CDR2 FQGTGA. J gave up 3 bases and V 5 bases, and 7 bases lay outside the gene matches. CDR3 sequence: CASSQDTSVYNEQFF. The CDR3, as DNA: TGTGCCAGCAGCCAGGATACTAGCGTCTACAATGAGCAGTTCTTC. The full variable domain, rest sourced from reference TRBV7-3 and TRBJ2-1, is GAGVSQTPSNKVTEKGKYVELRCDPISGHTALYWYRQSLGQGPEFLIYFQGTGAADDSGLPNDRFFAVRPEGSVSTLKIQRTERGDSAVYLCASSQDTSVYNEQFFGPGTRLTVL.

CDR3 protein: CASTPSRGYTGELFF. In nucleotides, the CDR3 is TGTGCCAGCACCCCATCGAGGGGGTACACCGGGGAGCTGTTTTTT. This chain connects TRBV2 to TRBJ2-2; D may be TRBD1 (6 bases). The germline CDR1 and CDR2 sequences are SNHLY and FYNNEI. The germline V and J ends were trimmed by 7 bases and 3 bases, with 15 bases remaining between them. This CDR3 region has 15 residues.

This sequence joins TRBV6-1 and TRBJ2-1; 9 bases match TRBD2. Per the germline V gene, CDR1 is MNHNS and CDR2 is SASEGT. The CDR3 covers 17 residues. Trimming at V came to 4 bases and at J to 9 bases, leaving 16 bases not matched to a gene. CDR3 residues: CASSVPRQLRGGVEQFF. The CDR3 nucleotides read TGTGCCAGCAGTGTCCCTCGCCAGTTGCGGGGGGGCGTTGAGCAGTTCTTC.

This clone has a handful of counts. Other DNA sequences from this sample encode an identical CDR3 as well. The gene calls are TRBV6-1 and TRBJ2-7; perhaps TRBD1 as D (6 bases). The germline gives CDR1 MNHNS, CDR2 SASEGT. The CDR3 is made up of 14 amino acids. Trimming pared 2 bases from V and 0 bases from J, leaving 8 bases between. The chain's CDR3 is CASSEQGSSYEQYF. CDR3 bases: TGTGCCAGCAGTGAACAGGGGTCCTCCTACGAGCAGTACTTC.

This clone showed up just a few times. This rearrangement joins TRBV7-8 to TRBJ1-1; TRBD1 aligns across 11 bases. This CDR3 has 13 amino acids. Germline V gene data show CDR1 as SGHVS and CDR2 as FQNEAQ. Trimming took 6 bases from V and 6 from J; bases not matched to a gene: 3. The CDR3 region is CASSTGQGAEAFF. The CDR3 nucleotides are TGTGCCAGCAGTACGGGACAGGGGGCTGAAGCTTTCTTT.

This clone occurred a few times. This rearrangement joins TRBV6-5 to TRBJ1-2; the match to TRBD1 covers 10 bases. There are 14 residues in the CDR3. Losses at the gene ends were 5 bases for V and 2 bases for J; bases not matched to a gene: 2. In germline, CDR1 is MNHEY, CDR2 SVGAGI. In DNA form, the CDR3 reads TGTGCCAGCAGTCAGGGACAGGGGAACTATGGCTACACCTTC. It specifies CASSQGQGNYGYTF.

This clone was found a few times. This chain links TRBV7-2 with TRBJ2-3, with D uncertain. Germline V gives CDR1 SGHTA, CDR2 FQGNSA. Trimming pared 0 bases from V and 2 bases from J, leaving 15 bases between. The CDR3 length is 17 residues. DNA of the CDR3: TGTGCCAGCAGCTTAGCCACAGCATCTGGGTTCACAGATACGCAGTATTTT. Encoded protein: CASSLATASGFTDTQYF.

The chain carries TRBV7-3 and TRBJ2-7, with 10 bases lining up with TRBD2. This CDR3 has 16 residues. The ends lost 4 bases at V and 3 bases at J; junction bases unmatched: 9. Germline lookup yields CDR1 SGHTA and CDR2 FQGTGA. Written as DNA, the CDR3 is TGTGCCAGCAGCTACTTGCCTAGCGGGAGTGGCTACGAGCAGTACTTC. Translation: CASSYLPSGSGYEQYF.

This chain uses TRBV6-5 with TRBJ2-3; the match to TRBD1 covers 10 bases. The germline CDR1 and CDR2 sequences are MNHEY and SVGAGI. V lost 0 bases to trimming and J lost 4 bases; unmatched junction nucleotides: 1. The CDR3 is 15 residues long. The CDR3 coding sequence is TGTGCCAGCAGTTACTCTGGACAGGGGGCAGATACGCAGTATTTT. Protein sequence: CASSYSGQGADTQYF.

The V and J genes are TRBV7-9 and TRBJ1-2; the D is unclear. Between the trimmed V and J ends, which lost 3 bases and 5 bases, there was a span of 4 bases. This CDR3 contains 11 residues. From germline, CDR1 is SEHNR and CDR2 FQNEAQ (reference sequence). The CDR3 DNA reads as TGTGCCAGCAGCTTCGGTTATGGCTACACCTTC. Translating gives CASSFGYGYTF.

The chain is built from TRBV5-8 and TRBJ1-3; D is undetermined. This CDR3 spans 16 amino acids. In germline, CDR1 is SGHTS, CDR2 YDEGEE. The V end was cut by 0 bases, the J end by 0 bases, with 10 bases between. The CDR3 protein is CASSLVRLSSGNTIYF. Written as DNA, the CDR3 is TGTGCCAGCAGCTTGGTCCGGTTGAGCTCTGGAAACACCATATATTTT.

The J gene is TRBJ2-7, the V gene TRBV2; 7 positions agree with TRBD2. The CDR3 is 15 amino acids. Germline CDR1 SNHLY, CDR2 FYNNEI. Losses at the gene ends were 8 bases for V and 3 bases for J; bases not matched to a gene: 13. The CDR3 reads CASGTGTNPYYEQYF. The CDR3 region has the DNA TGTGCCAGCGGAACCGGGACTAATCCGTACTACGAGCAGTACTTC.

The CDR3, as DNA: TGCGCCAGCAGCTGGGGCCTAACAGGGTCAAAAAACATTCAGTACTTC. Protein product: CASSWGLTGSKNIQYF. The genes are TRBV5-1 and TRBJ2-4; tentatively, D is TRBD1 (6 bases). The V gene lost 3 bases and the J gene lost 4 bases, with 17 bases spanning the gap. This CDR3 spans 16 amino acids. From germline, CDR1 is SGHRS and CDR2 YFSETQ.

The J gene is TRBJ2-2, the V gene TRBV6-1; 8 nucleotides match TRBD1. This CDR3 region has 14 residues. Germline values: CDR1 MNHNS, CDR2 SASEGT. V lost 7 bases to trimming and J lost 4 bases; unmatched junction nucleotides: 5. This CDR3 reads CASTGTGVTGELFF. The CDR3 bases are TGTGCCAGCACCGGGACAGGAGTCACCGGGGAGCTGTTTTTT.

The V and J genes are TRBV30 and TRBJ2-3; 7 nucleotides agree with TRBD1. The V segment lost 1 base and the J segment 2 bases; nucleotides outside the gene matches: 3. Germline V CDR1 and CDR2: GTSNPN, SVGIG (reference sequence). This CDR3 has 14 residues. Here the CDR3 reads CAWSGDRLTDTQYF. CDR3 DNA sequence: TGTGCCTGGAGTGGGGACAGACTCACAGATACGCAGTATTTT.

The CDR3 loop reads CASSLAPVQPQHF. CDR3 DNA sequence: TGTGCCAGCAGCTTAGCTCCTGTTCAGCCCCAGCATTTT. This sequence joins TRBV11-2 and TRBJ1-5, with D unclear. V lost 1 base to trimming and J lost 6 bases, with 7 bases between them. The germline CDR1 and CDR2 sequences are SGHAT and FQNNGV. The CDR3 spans 13 residues.

This clone was counted a few times. CDR3: CASSLGQSPGNTIYF. Here the CDR3 DNA reads TGTGCCAGCAGCTTAGGACAGAGCCCTGGAAACACCATATATTTT. The chain joins TRBV7-8 to TRBJ1-3; TRBD1 is a possible D gene (5 bases). Germline CDR1 and CDR2: SGHVS and FQNEAQ. V was shortened by 1 base and J by 2 bases, with 9 bases between the two germline ends. CDR3 length: 15 residues.

This clone came up once. The chain combines TRBV7-3 with TRBJ2-5, with unresolved D. Germline CDR1 and CDR2: SGHTA and FQGTGA. V gave up 5 bases and J gave up 1 base, with 11 bases separating them. The CDR3 spans 14 residues. This CDR3 reads CASSLQPFQETQYF. The DNA of the CDR3 is TGTGCCAGCAGCCTACAGCCATTCCAAGAGACCCAGTACTTC.

J is TRBJ1-2 and V is TRBV25-1; possibly TRBD1 for D (5 bases). Germline CDR1 reads MGHDK; CDR2 reads SYGVNS. V gave up 1 base and J gave up 7 bases, with 7 bases separating them. The CDR3 covers 12 residues. The CDR3 here is CASSEFRVGYTF. The CDR3 region has the DNA TGTGCCAGCAGTGAATTCAGGGTTGGCTACACCTTC.

This chain connects TRBV7-2 to TRBJ1-1; D gene uncertain. V shed 1 base and J shed 2 bases, with 11 bases lying between them. The CDR3 loop spans 15 amino acids. Germline-derived CDR1 and CDR2 are SGHTA and FQGNSA. In DNA form, the CDR3 reads TGTGCCAGCAGCTTAGTCGGGTGGAGCAACACTGAAGCTTTCTTT. It encodes CASSLVGWSNTEAFF.

The rearrangement joins TRBV29-1 to TRBJ2-7, with D perhaps matching TRBD2 (6 bases). The CDR3 contains 13 residues. Germline CDR1 is SQVTM and CDR2 is ANQGSEA. Between the trimmed V and J ends, which lost 7 bases and 2 bases, there was a span of 15 bases. The CDR3 loop reads CSARAGRTYEQYF. CDR3 DNA: TGCAGCGCACGAGCGGGTAGGACCTACGAGCAGTACTTC.

The chain links TRBV6-1 to TRBJ1-5; D unresolved. This CDR3 spans 15 amino acids. Trimming shortened V by 6 bases and J by 7 bases, and 19 bases separated the two germline ends. Germline CDR1 is MNHNS and CDR2 is SASEGT. The CDR3 sequence: CASSSLHGVRQPQHF. In DNA form, the CDR3 reads TGTGCCAGCAGCTCTTTACACGGGGTTCGGCAGCCCCAGCATTTT.

In the case of this clone: The junction departs from the called germline gene at one end, perhaps through a read error. V and J are TRBV7-7 and TRBJ2-7; 8 bases match TRBD1. Looked up from germline, CDR1 is SSHAT and CDR2 is FNYEAQ (reference sequence). The CDR3 covers 14 residues. The CDR3 DNA is TGTGCTAGCAGCTTGACGACAGGGGCCTACGAGCAGTACTTC. Translation: CASSLTTGAYEQYF.

The rearrangement links TRBV5-1 to TRBJ2-3; D perhaps matches TRBD1 (5 bases). The CDR3 has 15 amino acids. Germline CDR1 reads SGHRS; CDR2 reads YFSETQ. The V and J ends lost 6 bases and 4 bases respectively, with 18 bases between them. The DNA for the CDR3 is TGCGCCAGCAAGGGGAATGTGTTTGATTCAGATACGCAGTATTTT. This encodes CASKGNVFDSDTQYF.

This sequence joins TRBV2 and TRBJ2-7; D gene uncertain. The germline gives CDR1 SNHLY, CDR2 FYNNEI. CDR3 size: 11 residues. V lost 4 bases and J lost 9, with 10 bases in between. CDR3 DNA sequence: TGTGCCAGCAGTGTTAGAGGTACGCAGTACTTC. Amino acids: CASSVRGTQYF.

The chain uses TRBV19 and TRBJ2-2; tentatively, D is TRBD2 (7 bases). The CDR3 loop spans 15 amino acids. V lost 6 bases and J lost 4, with 15 bases in between. The germline V gene has CDR1 LNHDA and CDR2 SQIVND (reference sequence). CDR3 region: CASRPGGPVTGELFF. In DNA form, the CDR3 reads TGTGCCAGTAGGCCCGGGGGGCCGGTCACCGGGGAGCTGTTTTTT.

This clone was detected once. The rearrangement uses TRBV7-3 and TRBJ2-7, with 8 bases matching TRBD2. With V trimmed by 0 bases and J by 3 bases, 7 bases remained unmatched. Germline V gene data show CDR1 as SGHTA and CDR2 as FQGTGA. The CDR3 extends over 16 amino acids. CDR3 nucleotides: TGTGCCAGCAGCTTAACCAGGAGCGGGGGTGGCTACGAGCAGTACTTC. Translated, it gives CASSLTRSGGGYEQYF.

This clone was recorded once. This chain uses TRBV11-1 with TRBJ2-1; possibly TRBD2 for D (7 bases). This CDR3 has 16 amino acids. Trimming removed 4 bases from V and 5 bases from J, with 18 bases in between. CDR1 is SGHAT and CDR2 is FQDESV in the germline V gene (reference sequence). The CDR3 DNA is TGTGCCAGCAGCTCAAGGGGGGGGACAAAAAACAATGAGCAGTTCTTC. It encodes CASSSRGGTKNNEQFF.